These 8 T cell receptor beta chains originate from one sample sequenced in a study of cytomegalovirus exposure and HLA in healthy donors. Repertoires were generated with immunoSEQ multiplex PCR, while TCRdb's copy carries only in-frame clones and drops some. This sample has 120,000 or so clones, with about 90% found just once. Material for sequencing was PBMCs. The source is a woman between 18 and 29 years old in good health and CMV-seronegative.

The rearrangement uses TRBV18 and TRBJ2-7; the D gene is possibly TRBD1 (5 bases). The last part of the DNA fits TRBJ2-4 better; the J call may be wrong. This CDR3 comprises 14 residues. In germline, CDR1 is KGHSH, CDR2 LQKENI. The chain's CDR3 is CASSPLPDKGIQYF. DNA for the CDR3: TGTGCCAGCTCACCACTTCCGGACAAGGGCATTCAGTACTTC.

This rearrangement joins TRBV2 to TRBJ2-7; TRBD1 aligns across 7 bases. V lost 6 bases, J lost 11 bases, and 10 bases stayed unmatched. The CDR3 spans 12 residues. The germline V gene encodes CDR1 SNHLY and CDR2 FYNNEI. CDR3: CASSLDRRQKYF. CDR3 DNA: TGTGCCAGCAGCCTGGACAGGCGCCAGAAGTACTTC.

The chain links TRBV4-1 to TRBJ2-3, with D possibly being TRBD2 (5 bases). The CDR3 loop spans 17 amino acids. The germline V gene has CDR1 MGHRA and CDR2 YSYEKL. Deletions cut 1 base from V and 3 bases from J, with 17 bases between. In DNA, the CDR3 is TGCGCCAGCAGCCAAGGTCGTGTAGCGAGGGCGACAGATACGCAGTATTTT. This gives the protein CASSQGRVARATDTQYF.

J is TRBJ1-2 and V is TRBV11-2; D might be TRBD1 (5 bases). Germline CDR1 is SGHAT and CDR2 is FQNNGV. Deletions cut 1 base from V and 0 bases from J, with 9 bases between. The CDR3 length is 15 residues. The CDR3 coding sequence is TGTGCCAGCAGCTTAGGGGGCAGTCCTAACTATGGCTACACCTTC. Translation gives CASSLGGSPNYGYTF.

V usage is TRBV27 and J usage is TRBJ2-1, with a possible D match to TRBD2 (5 bases). The germline V gene has CDR1 MNHEY and CDR2 SMNVEV (reference sequence). There are 13 residues in the CDR3. With 3 bases removed from V and 4 bases from J, the gap between germline ends came to 7 bases. CDR3 amino acids: CASSLGRYNEQFF. The CDR3 DNA sequence: TGTGCCAGCAGTTTGGGGAGATACAATGAGCAGTTCTTC.

V gene TRBV7-8 combines with J gene TRBJ2-5; TRBD2 matches 8 bases. The CDR3 contains 17 residues. Germline loops: CDR1 SGHVS, CDR2 FQNEAQ. V was pared by 1 base and J by 5 bases, with 12 bases of the junction left unmatched. The CDR3 coding sequence is TGTGCCAGCAGCTTAGTAACTAGCGGCTCCCGTGGGGAGACCCAGTACTTC. Translating gives CASSLVTSGSRGETQYF.

The V and J genes are TRBV6-5 and TRBJ2-4, with 12 bases lining up with TRBD2. V trimming: 0 bases; J trimming: 7 bases; junction bases outside the gene matches: 4. Looked up from germline, CDR1 is MNHEY and CDR2 is SVGAGI. The CDR3 extends over 16 amino acids. CDR3 sequence (DNA): TGTGCCAGCAGTTACTCCAATCTAGCGGGAGGGAACATTCAGTACTTC. It codes for CASSYSNLAGGNIQYF.

This chain uses TRBV1 with TRBJ2-7; the D call in the table, TRBD2, was not verified against the DNA. TRBV1 is deemed a pseudogene. The CDR3 is made up of 17 amino acids. The chain's CDR3 is CTSSQERKTSEYNEQYF. CDR3 nucleotide sequence: TGCACCAGCAGCCAAGAACGTAAGACTAGCGAGTACAACGAGCAGTACTTC.